This T cell receptor (beta chain) was recovered during a study of OX40 agonist ivuxolimab in advanced cancers. Study details: Each patient was given ivuxolimab into a vein every 2 weeks, at 0.01 to 10 mg/kg. Dose-escalation patients suffered from hepatocellular carcinoma, melanoma, renal cell or head and neck cancer. Study-level findings and limits: CD8+ T cells were the subset that, on average, had more expanded clones than CD4+.

In the case of this clone: Its antigen remains unknown.

Data came from immunoSEQ multiplex PCR; TCRdb stores just in-frame clones and leaves some out. The table lists about 40,000 clones, 88% of them singletons. V shed 3 bases and J shed 6 bases, with 6 bases lying between them. There are 12 residues in the CDR3. Germline lookup yields CDR1 MDHEN and CDR2 SYDVKM. The timepoints at which blood was sampled were baseline, cycle 4 day 1, and cycle 7 day 1. This TCR derives from an adult with an advanced solid tumor such as melanoma, head and neck, liver or kidney cancer. This material consisted of CD4+ or CD8+ T cells sorted from blood, taken in a trial of the OX40 agonist ivuxolimab. The J gene is TRBJ2-1, the V gene TRBV28; D is possibly TRBD1 (5 bases). The CDR3 protein is CASSFRANEQFF. In DNA form, the CDR3 reads TGTGCCAGCAGTTTCAGGGCCAATGAGCAGTTCTTC.